Listed below are T cell receptor beta chains from one sample, sequenced in a study of siplizumab effects on memory and regulatory T cells. The table came from immunoSEQ multiplex PCR; TCRdb's copy has only in-frame clones and leaves some out. In the table there are fewer than 70,000 clones, 80% to 90% of which are singletons. Sequencing was performed on Tregs sorted from blood. The receptor source for this set is a human donor in good health. CDR3s leave out the opening cysteine and the closing phenylalanine or tryptophan. Each record gives: CDR3 protein, J gene, V gene.

cdr3_aa: ATSRDLSGRVNEQF
j_call: TRBJ2-1
v_call: TRBV15

cdr3_aa: SAREAITTYNEQF
j_call: TRBJ2-1
v_call: TRBV29-1

cdr3_aa: ASSSTSGRELRTQY
j_call: TRBJ2-3
v_call: TRBV11-2

cdr3_aa: SAGRGYEQY
j_call: TRBJ2-7
v_call: TRBV20-1

cdr3_aa: ASSWGDNEQF
j_call: TRBJ2-1
v_call: TRBV5-5

cdr3_aa: ASSKAGASGSPPRYTQY
j_call: TRBJ2-3
v_call: TRBV21-1

cdr3_aa: ATSRDLDRASTDTQY
j_call: TRBJ2-3
v_call: TRBV15

cdr3_aa: ASSTGTGSYEQY
j_call: TRBJ2-7
v_call: TRBV9

cdr3_aa: AWDRGRSKAF
j_call: TRBJ1-1
v_call: TRBV30

cdr3_aa: ASSLMADSYNEQF
j_call: TRBJ2-1
v_call: TRBV7-3

cdr3_aa: ASSRPPGRYEQY
j_call: TRBJ2-7
v_call: TRBV18

cdr3_aa: ASTTGQTYNSPLH
j_call: TRBJ1-6
v_call: TRBV28

cdr3_aa: AWAGQIGREKLF
j_call: TRBJ1-4
v_call: TRBV30

cdr3_aa: ASSSFTDTQY
j_call: TRBJ2-3
v_call: TRBV5-1

cdr3_aa: ASSLGGTKNIQY
j_call: TRBJ2-4
v_call: TRBV5-4

cdr3_aa: AISDGLAGQTQY
j_call: TRBJ2-5
v_call: TRBV10-3

cdr3_aa: AGGQANTEAF
j_call: TRBJ1-1
v_call: TRBV28

cdr3_aa: ATSQGTDTQY
j_call: TRBJ2-3
v_call: TRBV10-3

cdr3_aa: ASRLVGLANIGELF
j_call: TRBJ2-2
v_call: TRBV28

cdr3_aa: ASNMDRLREKLF
j_call: TRBJ1-4
v_call: TRBV6-1

cdr3_aa: AGVSGRGADTQY
j_call: TRBJ2-3
v_call: TRBV7-9

cdr3_aa: ASSQLTGADTEAF
j_call: TRBJ1-1
v_call: TRBV27

cdr3_aa: ASSLLQGASLVEQF
j_call: TRBJ2-1
v_call: TRBV14

cdr3_aa: SASTYEQY
j_call: TRBJ2-7
v_call: TRBV20-1

cdr3_aa: ASLHYNEQF
j_call: TRBJ2-1
v_call: TRBV6-6

cdr3_aa: ASSILAGSYEQY
j_call: TRBJ2-7
v_call: TRBV7-8

cdr3_aa: ASSVVEGRTDTQY
j_call: TRBJ2-3
v_call: TRBV9

cdr3_aa: AIRSTDTQY
j_call: TRBJ2-3
v_call: TRBV10-3

cdr3_aa: ASTPGRSSYNEQF
j_call: TRBJ2-1
v_call: TRBV5-6

cdr3_aa: ASRPGDRAREKLF
j_call: TRBJ1-4
v_call: TRBV28

cdr3_aa: ASSVQVGGYT
j_call: TRBJ1-2
v_call: TRBV2

cdr3_aa: AISDRSFGGRHLDTQY
j_call: TRBJ2-3
v_call: TRBV10-3

cdr3_aa: ACQLERETDTQY
j_call: TRBJ2-3
v_call: TRBV30

cdr3_aa: ASSLSPWGEQY
j_call: TRBJ2-7
v_call: TRBV11-2

cdr3_aa: ASSLIGHLPDTQY
j_call: TRBJ2-3
v_call: TRBV5-1

cdr3_aa: SAAEGQFNTEAF
j_call: TRBJ1-1
v_call: TRBV29-1

cdr3_aa: ASSHAGHLAYGYT
j_call: TRBJ1-2
v_call: TRBV4-1

cdr3_aa: ASSLLAGGPQF
j_call: TRBJ2-1
v_call: TRBV11-3

cdr3_aa: ASSSSSGRGYEQY
j_call: TRBJ2-7
v_call: TRBV7-2

cdr3_aa: ASSFLQGTRNEQF
j_call: TRBJ2-1
v_call: TRBV7-9

cdr3_aa: SVETGGSGANVLT
j_call: TRBJ2-6
v_call: TRBV29-1

cdr3_aa: ASSVPGPTKGNEQF
j_call: TRBJ2-1
v_call: TRBV7-9

cdr3_aa: ASSLRGGETQY
j_call: TRBJ2-5
v_call: TRBV11-1

cdr3_aa: TSSQDYRGTSSWETQY
j_call: TRBJ2-5
v_call: TRBV1

cdr3_aa: ASSSTGYGYT
j_call: TRBJ1-2
v_call: TRBV6-5

cdr3_aa: SVEGALAGRNEQF
j_call: TRBJ2-1
v_call: TRBV29-1

cdr3_aa: ASPSGATYEQY
j_call: TRBJ2-7
v_call: TRBV10-1

cdr3_aa: ASSLGGPPYGYT
j_call: TRBJ1-2
v_call: TRBV5-1

cdr3_aa: ASSRTGTFFYEQY
j_call: TRBJ2-7
v_call: TRBV28

cdr3_aa: ASSLAGPGSYEQY
j_call: TRBJ2-7
v_call: TRBV7-9

cdr3_aa: ASSLVEAETQY
j_call: TRBJ2-5
v_call: TRBV27